The next 8 T cell receptor beta chains were all read from a single sample in a study of blood T cell repertoires in COVID-19. Assay: immunoSEQ multiplex PCR; the TCRdb copy retains only in-frame clones and omits some. The sample includes 200,000 to 300,000 clones, approximately 85% of them seen just once. The source material was PBMCs or T cells enriched from blood (not recorded which). These receptors were collected from a woman aged 45-59 years with acute COVID-19.

This clone was detected only a few times. V is TRBV6-6 and J is TRBJ1-1; unclear D gene. V was pared by 2 bases and J by 0 bases, with 4 bases between. Germline V gives CDR1 MNHNY, CDR2 SVGAGI (reference sequence). This CDR3 is 13 amino acids long. Here the CDR3 DNA reads TGTGCCAGCAGTTACATCATGAACACTGAAGCTTTCTTT. The encoded protein is CASSYIMNTEAFF.

This chain joins TRBV29-1 and TRBJ2-2; TRBD1 is a possible D gene (5 bases). The CDR3 covers 13 residues. Germline-derived CDR1 and CDR2 are SQVTM and ANQGSEA. V was clipped by 3 bases and J by 4 bases, with 9 bases between them. CDR3 region: CSVDRVGTGELFF. CDR3 in DNA: TGCAGCGTTGACAGGGTGGGCACCGGGGAGCTGTTTTTT.

This chain uses TRBV12-3 or TRBV12-4 with TRBJ2-5; no clear D gene. V lost 6 bases, J lost 5 bases, and 13 bases lay in between. The CDR3 is 13 residues long. CDR3 protein: CASRSSPGETQYF. CDR3 sequence (DNA): TGTGCCAGCAGGTCGTCTCCCGGGGAGACCCAGTACTTC.

The table lists this clone with a few counts. V gene TRBV4-3 combines with J gene TRBJ2-7; possibly TRBD2 for D (6 bases). V dropped 1 base and J dropped 0 bases, with 10 bases sitting between them. This CDR3 spans 15 amino acids. CDR1 LGHNA and CDR2 YSLEER come from the germline V gene. The CDR3 DNA is TGCGCCAGCAGCCAAGGTGGGGGGAGCTCCTACGAGCAGTACTTC. Translating it yields CASSQGGGSSYEQYF.

The chain links TRBV7-2 to TRBJ2-7; no clear D. Trimming took off 8 bases at V and 7 bases at J, with 12 bases between the two ends. The CDR3 runs 11 residues. Germline CDR1 is SGHTA and CDR2 is FQGNSA. This chain's CDR3 is CASATRGEQYF. CDR3 DNA: TGTGCCAGCGCTACCCGAGGTGAGCAGTACTTC.

J is TRBJ1-2 and V is TRBV4-3, with D possibly TRBD1 on 5 matching bases. V dropped 0 bases and J dropped 8 bases, with 13 bases sitting between them. CDR1 LGHNA and CDR2 YSLEER come from the germline V gene. The CDR3 is 14 amino acids. The DNA of the CDR3 is TGCGCCAGCAGCCAAGATTCCCAGGGCTGGGGCTACACCTTC. Its translation is CASSQDSQGWGYTF.

This clone was seen just once. This chain links TRBV7-2 with TRBJ1-2; D uncertain. Trimming took 4 bases from V and 4 from J, leaving 16 bases between them. CDR1 SGHTA and CDR2 FQGNSA come from the germline V gene. There are 15 residues in the CDR3. The CDR3 region is CASSSRNPRLYGYTF. In DNA, the CDR3 is TGTGCCAGCAGCTCGAGGAACCCGAGGCTCTATGGCTACACCTTC.

V gene TRBV4-3 combines with J gene TRBJ2-1; weak D call: TRBD2 (5 bases). The CDR3 is 15 residues long. Germline lookup yields CDR1 LGHNA and CDR2 YSLEER. Trimming took 0 bases from V and 7 from J, leaving 13 bases between them. The CDR3 region has the DNA TGCGCCAGCAGCCAAGAGGGCTGGGGAGCAAATGAGCAGTTCTTC. Translating gives CASSQEGWGANEQFF.